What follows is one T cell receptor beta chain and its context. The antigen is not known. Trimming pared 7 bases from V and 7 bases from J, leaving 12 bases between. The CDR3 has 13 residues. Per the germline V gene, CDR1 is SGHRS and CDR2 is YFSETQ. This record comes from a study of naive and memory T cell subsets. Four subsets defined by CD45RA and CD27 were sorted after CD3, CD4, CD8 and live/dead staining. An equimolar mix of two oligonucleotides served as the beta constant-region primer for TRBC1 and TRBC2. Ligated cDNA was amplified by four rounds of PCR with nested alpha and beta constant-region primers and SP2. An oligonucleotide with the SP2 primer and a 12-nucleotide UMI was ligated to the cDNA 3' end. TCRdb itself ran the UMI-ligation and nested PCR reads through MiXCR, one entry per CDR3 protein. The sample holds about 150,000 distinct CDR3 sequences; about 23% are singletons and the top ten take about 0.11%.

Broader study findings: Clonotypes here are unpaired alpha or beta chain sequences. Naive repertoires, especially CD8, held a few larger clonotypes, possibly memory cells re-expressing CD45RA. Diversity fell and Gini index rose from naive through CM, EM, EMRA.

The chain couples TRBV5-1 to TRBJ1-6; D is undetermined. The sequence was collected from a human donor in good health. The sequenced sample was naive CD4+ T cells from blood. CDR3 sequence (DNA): TGCGCCAGCCAGCACGAAGGGAATTCACCCCTCCACTTT. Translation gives CASQHEGNSPLHF.